The TCR beta chain described here comes from a study of identical twins. Unique molecular identifiers were present on the cDNA, and a universal primer site came from template switching. Using its own MiXCR run on the 5' RACE reads, TCRdb lists one record per CDR3 protein. This sample has roughly 1,500,000 distinct CDR3 sequences, with roughly 35% found just once. V gave up 1 base and J gave up 6 bases, with 13 bases separating them. CDR3 size: 15 residues. Germline V CDR1 and CDR2: SGHAT, FQNNGV. Study-wide findings and caveats: Models predicted too little out-of-frame TCR alpha sharing in monozygotic twins. Cross-sectional statistics, not tracking of the same donors, supported the conclusions.

This clonotype was observed at least ten times. Its antigen is unidentified. This sequence was found in a newborn girl in good health. The sample consisted of cord blood. This chain uses TRBV11-2 with TRBJ2-1; D could derive from TRBD1 or TRBD2 (5 bases each). The CDR3 sequence: CASSLAGPLSNEQFF. In nucleotides, the CDR3 is TGTGCCAGCAGCTTAGCGGGACCACTAAGCAATGAGCAGTTCTTC.